This T cell receptor beta chain was obtained from a study of immune heterogeneity within non-small cell lung tumors. Study background: Among the tumors, a few were squamous cell carcinomas, roughly ten were non-squamous carcinomas and 1 was not otherwise specified.

The CDR3 is 15 amino acids. V lost 4 bases to trimming and J lost 0 bases, with 11 bases between them. Germline V gene data show CDR1 as SGHRS and CDR2 as YFSETQ. The template consisted of bulk tumor genomic DNA, with about 600 ng used per sample. During surgery, several far-apart biopsies were obtained from every primary tumor. The cohort was untreated, with newly diagnosed non-small cell lung cancer undergoing curative surgery. Newly diagnosed non-small cell lung cancer patients undergoing curative-intent surgery served as donors. General observations from the study: Clonotypes of T-cell receptor beta found at high frequency were largely distinct between individual patients. Tumor sites within a patient were found to share identical dominant CDR3 beta clonotypes, and site-unique high-frequency clones were also present.

About this clonotype: What it binds is not known.

Multiplex PCR relied on 32 V and 13 J primers to amplify TCR beta CDR3. TCRdb itself ran the multiplex PCR reads through MiXCR, one entry per CDR3 protein. The data hold approximately 19,000 distinct CDR3 sequences, with over 25% observed a single time. The sequence was obtained from a man between 35 and 55 years old with non-small cell lung cancer. The genes are TRBV5-1 and TRBJ1-3, with a tentative D call TRBD1 (6 bases). Sequenced material: lung tumor tissue. CDR3 in DNA: TGCGCCAGCAGCCCGGGACATCGCTCTGGAAACACCATATATTTT. Translated, it gives CASSPGHRSGNTIYF. Full variable domain (outside the CDR3, taken from reference TRBV5-1 and TRBJ1-3): KAGVTQTPRYLIKTRGQQVTLSCSPISGHRSVSWYQQTPGQGLQFLFEYFSETQRNKGNFPGRFSGRQFSNSRSEMNVSTLELGDSALYLCASSPGHRSGNTIYFGEGSWLTVV.